Reported below is one T cell receptor (beta chain). Germline V lookup: CDR1 SGHDN, CDR2 FVKESK. The trim removed 10 bases at V and 2 bases at J, leaving 5 bases unmatched. The CDR3 is 13 amino acids. Clones were sequenced by immunoSEQ multiplex PCR, and TCRdb holds only the in-frame ones, with some missing. In the table there are approximately 88,000 clones, 94% of which are singletons. The data stem from a study of T cell changes during pregnancy in multiple sclerosis. This sample comprised peripheral blood, obtained in the third trimester of pregnancy. The chain combines TRBV14 with TRBJ2-7, with 10 bases identical to TRBD2. The receptor comes from a female donor with multiple sclerosis, enrolled in a pregnancy study. The CDR3 here is CATRTSGTYEQYF. The DNA of the CDR3 is TGTGCCACCAGGACTAGCGGAACCTACGAGCAGTACTTC.